The text below deals with one T cell receptor (beta chain). Antigen unknown. The donors were members of the validation cohort comprising about 120 subjects, separate from the approximately 670-subject first cohort. The CDR3 sequence is 15 residues long. The germline V gene encodes CDR1 LNHDA and CDR2 SQIVND (reference sequence). Trimming at V came to 3 bases and at J to 2 bases, leaving 5 bases not matched to a gene. This specimen belongs to a study of cytomegalovirus exposure and HLA in healthy donors. Whole-study context: A subsequent analysis reported that the roughly 120 validation repertoires were produced on the same platform that had also been used for the 600 to 800 first-cohort repertoires.

Whole-study findings and limits: Researchers catalogued about 150 TCR beta chains as cytomegalovirus-associated. First-cohort TCR clusters were later found to tend to co-occur in the approximately 120 validation repertoires.

Assay used: immunoSEQ multiplex PCR; TCRdb lists only in-frame clones, some missing. This sample has about 56,000 clones, with 85% to 95% found just once. The origin of this receptor is a man aged 18 to 30 in good health and CMV-seronegative. This sequence joins TRBV19 and TRBJ2-3; 7 positions agree with TRBD2. The sequenced sample consisted of PBMCs. CDR3 loop: CASSMAGRDTDTQYF. The CDR3, as DNA: TGTGCCAGTAGTATGGCAGGGAGGGACACAGATACGCAGTATTTT. Supplemented by reference TRBV19 and TRBJ2-3, the full variable domain reads DGGITQSPKYLFRKEGQNVTLSCEQNLNHDAMYWYRQDPGQGLRLIYYSQIVNDFQKGDIAEGYSVSREKKESFPLTVTSAQKNPTAFYLCASSMAGRDTDTQYFGPGTRLTVL.